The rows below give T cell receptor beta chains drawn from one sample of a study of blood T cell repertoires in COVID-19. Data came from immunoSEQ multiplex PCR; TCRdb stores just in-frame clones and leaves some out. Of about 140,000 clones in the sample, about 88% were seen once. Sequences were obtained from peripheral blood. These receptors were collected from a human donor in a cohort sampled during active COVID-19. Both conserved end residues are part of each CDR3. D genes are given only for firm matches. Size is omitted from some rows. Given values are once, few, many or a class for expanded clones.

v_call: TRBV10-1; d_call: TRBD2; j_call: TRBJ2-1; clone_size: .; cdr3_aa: CASSEFNPVSGRNEQFF; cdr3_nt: TGCGCCAGCAGTGAATTTAATCCAGTTAGCGGGAGAAATGAGCAGTTCTTC
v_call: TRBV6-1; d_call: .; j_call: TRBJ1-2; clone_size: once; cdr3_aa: CASSERRENGYTF; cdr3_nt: TGTGCCAGCAGTGAACGAAGGGAGAATGGCTACACCTTC
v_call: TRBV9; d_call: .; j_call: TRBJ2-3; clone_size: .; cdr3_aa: CASSVGGAGTDTQYF; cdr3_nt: TGTGCCAGCAGCGTAGGTGGGGCCGGAACAGATACGCAGTATTTT
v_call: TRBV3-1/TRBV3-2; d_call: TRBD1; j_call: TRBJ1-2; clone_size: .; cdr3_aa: CASSHTQGAKGYTF; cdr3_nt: TGTGCCAGCAGCCATACCCAGGGGGCGAAAGGCTACACCTTC
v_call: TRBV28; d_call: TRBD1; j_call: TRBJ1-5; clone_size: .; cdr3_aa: CASSYRGSNQPQHF; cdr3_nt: TGTGCCAGCAGCTACAGGGGCAGCAATCAGCCCCAGCATTTT
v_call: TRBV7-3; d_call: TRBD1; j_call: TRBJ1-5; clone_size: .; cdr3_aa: CASIQQGAPLYSNQPQHF; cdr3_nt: TGTGCCAGCATCCAACAGGGGGCGCCCCTATATAGCAATCAGCCCCAGCATTTT
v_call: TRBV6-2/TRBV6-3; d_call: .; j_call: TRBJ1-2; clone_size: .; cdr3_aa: CASSRAGVAKGYTF; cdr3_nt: TGTGCCAGCAGTCGCGCAGGGGTGGCAAAAGGCTACACCTTC
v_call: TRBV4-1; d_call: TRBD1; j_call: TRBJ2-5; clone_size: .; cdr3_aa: CASSQDLTGFGETQYF; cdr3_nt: TGCGCCAGCAGCCAAGACCTGACAGGGTTTGGGGAGACCCAGTACTTC
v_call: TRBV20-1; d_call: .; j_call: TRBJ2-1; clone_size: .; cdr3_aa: CSASDQIWNEQFF; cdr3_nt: TGCAGTGCTAGTGACCAGATCTGGAATGAGCAGTTCTTC
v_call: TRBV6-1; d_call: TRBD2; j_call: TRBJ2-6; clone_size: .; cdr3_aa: CASSALAGGSGGANVLTF; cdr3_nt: TGTGCCAGCAGTGCACTAGCGGGAGGTTCGGGTGGGGCCAACGTCCTGACTTTC
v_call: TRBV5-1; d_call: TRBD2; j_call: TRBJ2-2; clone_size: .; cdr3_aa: CARSRRGGADGELFF; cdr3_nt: TGCGCCCGCAGCCGACGCGGGGGGGCGGACGGGGAGCTGTTTTTT
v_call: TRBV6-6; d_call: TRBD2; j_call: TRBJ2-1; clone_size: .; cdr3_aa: CASKGQAGGRETEQFF; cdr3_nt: TGTGCCAGCAAGGGCCAAGCGGGAGGGCGCGAGACTGAGCAGTTCTTC
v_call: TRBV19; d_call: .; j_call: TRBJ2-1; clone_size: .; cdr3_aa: CASSIDLGRGPIF; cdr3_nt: TGTGCCAGTAGTATAGATCTGGGCCGTGGGCCGATCTTC
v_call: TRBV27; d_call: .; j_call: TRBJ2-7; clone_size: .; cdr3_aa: CASSLYPPGKGYEQYF; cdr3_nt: TGTGCCAGCAGTTTATACCCCCCGGGGAAGGGCTACGAGCAGTACTTC
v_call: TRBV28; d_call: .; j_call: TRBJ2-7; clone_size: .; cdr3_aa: CASSSSGEVQDEQYF; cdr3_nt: TGTGCCAGCAGTTCCTCTGGAGAGGTTCAAGACGAGCAGTACTTC
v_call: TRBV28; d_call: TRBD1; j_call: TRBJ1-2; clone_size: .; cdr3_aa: CASSRPGTEANYGYTF; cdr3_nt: TGTGCCAGCAGCCGGCCTGGGACAGAAGCTAACTATGGCTACACCTTC
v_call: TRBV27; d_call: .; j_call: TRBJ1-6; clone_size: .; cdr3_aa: CASSLGGAYNSPLHF; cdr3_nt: TGTGCCAGCAGTTTAGGGGGCGCCTATAATTCACCCCTCCACTTT
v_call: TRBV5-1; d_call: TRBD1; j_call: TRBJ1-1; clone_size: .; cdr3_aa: CASSPAGGRETEAFF; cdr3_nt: TGCGCCAGCAGCCCGGCAGGGGGTCGGGAAACTGAAGCTTTCTTT
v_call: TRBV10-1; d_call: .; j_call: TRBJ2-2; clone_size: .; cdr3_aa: CASSEGTANTGELFF; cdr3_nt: TGCGCCAGCAGTGAGGGCACCGCGAACACCGGGGAGCTGTTTTTT
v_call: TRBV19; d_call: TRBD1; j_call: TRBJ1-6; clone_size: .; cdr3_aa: CASSSWDRFERDSPLHF; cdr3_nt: TGTGCCAGTAGCTCCTGGGACAGGTTCGAGCGGGATTCACCCCTCCACTTT
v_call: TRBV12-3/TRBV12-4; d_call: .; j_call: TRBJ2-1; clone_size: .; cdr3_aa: CASSLDNNEQFF; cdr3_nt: TGTGCCAGCAGTTTGGACAACAATGAGCAGTTCTTC
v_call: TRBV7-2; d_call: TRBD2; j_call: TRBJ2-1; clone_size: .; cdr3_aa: CASSIGRGSYNEQFF; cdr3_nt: TGTGCCAGCAGCATCGGGAGGGGCTCCTACAATGAGCAGTTCTTC
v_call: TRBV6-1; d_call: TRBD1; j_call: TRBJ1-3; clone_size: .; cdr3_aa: CASSEPGQGSGNTIYF; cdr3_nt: TGTGCCAGCAGTGAACCGGGACAGGGCTCTGGAAACACCATATATTTT
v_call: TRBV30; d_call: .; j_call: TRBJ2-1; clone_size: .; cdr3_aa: CAWNRRERNEQFF; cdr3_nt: TGTGCCTGGAACCGTCGGGAGCGTAATGAGCAGTTCTTC
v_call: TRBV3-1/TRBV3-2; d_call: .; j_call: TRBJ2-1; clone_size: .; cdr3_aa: CASSQDGVSSSYNEQFF; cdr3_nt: TGTGCCAGCAGCCAAGACGGGGTGAGCAGCTCCTACAATGAGCAGTTCTTC
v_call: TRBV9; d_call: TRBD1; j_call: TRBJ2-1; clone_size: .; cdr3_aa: CASSVGTGQGEQFF; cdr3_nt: TGTGCCAGCAGCGTAGGGACAGGGCAGGGTGAGCAGTTCTTC
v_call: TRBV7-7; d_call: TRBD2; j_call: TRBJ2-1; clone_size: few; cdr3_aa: CASSWGLADYNEQFF; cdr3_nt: TGTGCCAGCAGCTGGGGACTAGCGGACTACAATGAGCAGTTCTTC
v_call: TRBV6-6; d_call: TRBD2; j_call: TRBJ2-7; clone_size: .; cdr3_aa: CASSYQTSTYEQYF; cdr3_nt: TGTGCCAGCAGTTACCAGACTAGCACCTACGAGCAGTACTTC
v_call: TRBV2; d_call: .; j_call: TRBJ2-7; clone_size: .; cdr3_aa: CASSDDDMPYEQYF; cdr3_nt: TGTGCCAGCAGTGATGATGACATGCCCTACGAGCAGTACTTC
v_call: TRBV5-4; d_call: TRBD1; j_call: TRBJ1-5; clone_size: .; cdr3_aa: CASSPHRGYSNQPQHF; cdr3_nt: TGTGCCAGCAGCCCACACAGGGGCTATAGCAATCAGCCCCAGCATTTT
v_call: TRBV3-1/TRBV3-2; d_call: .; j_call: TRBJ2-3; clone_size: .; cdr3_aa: CASSQGLANTDTQYF; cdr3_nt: TGTGCCAGCAGCCAAGGGCTAGCAAACACAGATACGCAGTATTTT
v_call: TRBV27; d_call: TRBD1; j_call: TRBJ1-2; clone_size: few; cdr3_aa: CASSLGQGIYGYTF; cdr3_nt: TGTGCCAGCAGTCTCGGACAGGGGATCTATGGCTACACCTTC